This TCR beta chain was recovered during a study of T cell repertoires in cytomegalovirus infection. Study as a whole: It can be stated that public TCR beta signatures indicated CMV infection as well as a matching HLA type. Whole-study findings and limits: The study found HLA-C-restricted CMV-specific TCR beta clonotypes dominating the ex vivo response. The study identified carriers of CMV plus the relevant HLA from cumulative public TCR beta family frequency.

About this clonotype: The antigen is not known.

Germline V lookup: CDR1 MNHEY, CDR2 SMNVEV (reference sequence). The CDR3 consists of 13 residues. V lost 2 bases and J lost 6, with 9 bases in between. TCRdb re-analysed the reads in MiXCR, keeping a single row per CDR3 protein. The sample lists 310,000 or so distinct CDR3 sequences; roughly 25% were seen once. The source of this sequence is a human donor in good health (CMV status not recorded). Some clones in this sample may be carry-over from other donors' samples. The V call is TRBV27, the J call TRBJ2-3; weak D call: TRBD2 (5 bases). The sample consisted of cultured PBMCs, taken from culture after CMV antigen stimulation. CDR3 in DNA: TGTGCCAGCAGTTTAAGTCAGCGGGATACGCAGTATTTT. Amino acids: CASSLSQRDTQYF.